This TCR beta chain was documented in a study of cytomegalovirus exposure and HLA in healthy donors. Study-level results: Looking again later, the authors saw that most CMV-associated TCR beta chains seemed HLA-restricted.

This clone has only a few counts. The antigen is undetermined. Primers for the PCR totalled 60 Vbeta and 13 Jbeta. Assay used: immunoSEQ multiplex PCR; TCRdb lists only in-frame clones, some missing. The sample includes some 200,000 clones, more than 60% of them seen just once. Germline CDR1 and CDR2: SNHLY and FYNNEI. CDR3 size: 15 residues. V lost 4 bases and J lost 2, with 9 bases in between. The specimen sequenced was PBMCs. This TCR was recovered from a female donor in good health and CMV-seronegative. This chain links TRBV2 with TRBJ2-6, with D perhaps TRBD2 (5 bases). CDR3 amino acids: CASSVRGTGANVLTF. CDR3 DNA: TGTGCCAGCAGTGTTAGAGGGACTGGGGCCAACGTCCTGACTTTC.